This TCR beta chain emerged from a study of cytomegalovirus exposure and HLA in healthy donors. This clone occurred a few times. The repertoire was sequenced with immunoSEQ multiplex PCR; TCRdb's copy has only in-frame clones and lacks some. The table includes fewer than 400,000 clones, 86% detected once. Material: PBMCs. This receptor was taken from a woman younger than 30 in good health and CMV-seronegative.

The CDR3 nucleotides read TGTGCCAGTCGCGACGGGAGATTGGGCGGGGAGCTGTTTTTT. It translates to CASRDGRLGGELFF. The chain uses TRBV5-4 and TRBJ2-2; the D gene is possibly TRBD2 (6 bases). The V gene's germline CDR1 is SGHNT and CDR2 YYREEE (reference sequence). Trimming pared 8 bases from V and 7 bases from J, leaving 18 bases between. The CDR3 has 14 amino acids.